This T cell receptor (beta chain) was captured in a study of PD-L1 blockade in urothelial cancer. The assay was immunoSEQ multiplex PCR, and TCRdb's table has in-frame clones only and misses some. The table lists tens of thousands of clones, over 75% of them singletons, with over 13% in the top ten. Time point of the sample: pretreatment peripheral blood. Locally advanced or metastatic urothelial carcinoma affected the patients. Between the trimmed V and J ends, which lost 0 bases and 6 bases, there was a span of 7 bases. The CDR3 loop spans 13 amino acids. The germline V gene has CDR1 SGHRS and CDR2 YFSETQ.

The input for sequencing was PBMCs, taken around atezolizumab (anti-PD-L1) treatment. This chain uses TRBV5-1 with TRBJ1-5; D is perhaps TRBD1 (5 bases). The receptor comes from a man in his sixties with urothelial cancer. CDR3 sequence reads: CASSLGGGQPQHF. In DNA form, the CDR3 reads TGCGCCAGCAGCTTGGGGGGGGGTCAGCCCCAGCATTTT.